This is a list of T cell receptor beta chains from one sample in a study of Ad26.COV2.S vaccination and SARS-CoV-2 variants. The table came from immunoSEQ multiplex PCR; TCRdb's copy has only in-frame clones and leaves some out. There are roughly 410,000 clones in the sample; under 90% occur only once, and around 7.3% lies in the top ten. The specimen was peripheral blood, collected in a trial of Ad26.COV2.S vaccine versus placebo. Receptors were obtained from a person between 18 and 60 years old who received the Ad26.COV2.S COVID-19 vaccine or a placebo. Each CDR3 is given without its conserved first and last residue. Fields, in order: J gene, V gene, CDR3 length, CDR3 protein.

J gene: TRBJ1-3; V gene: TRBV5-1; CDR3 length: 10; CDR3 protein: ASSHLGDTIY
J gene: TRBJ2-7; V gene: TRBV21-1; CDR3 length: 15; CDR3 protein: ASSKEPWGTSVYEQY
J gene: TRBJ2-1; V gene: TRBV6-4; CDR3 length: 13; CDR3 protein: ASSGTSGSYNEQF
J gene: TRBJ2-1; V gene: TRBV20-1; CDR3 length: 16; CDR3 protein: SASTPRIAGRSYNEQF
J gene: TRBJ1-3; V gene: TRBV7-9; CDR3 length: 14; CDR3 protein: ASSKRAFVSSNTIY
J gene: TRBJ2-5; V gene: TRBV5-1; CDR3 length: 16; CDR3 protein: ASSSSGLAGWAAETQY
J gene: TRBJ1-5; V gene: TRBV19; CDR3 length: 14; CDR3 protein: ASSLEGRRLNQPQH
J gene: TRBJ2-3; V gene: TRBV7-7; CDR3 length: 12; CDR3 protein: ASSLTGGTDTQY
J gene: TRBJ2-2; V gene: TRBV7-9; CDR3 length: 11; CDR3 protein: ASRTGGTGELF
J gene: TRBJ2-2; V gene: TRBV29-1; CDR3 length: 12; CDR3 protein: SVVTGTFTGELF
J gene: TRBJ2-3; V gene: TRBV18; CDR3 length: 11; CDR3 protein: ASSPATADTQY
J gene: TRBJ2-5; V gene: TRBV7-2; CDR3 length: 14; CDR3 protein: ASSLSVWTLGETQY
J gene: TRBJ2-7; V gene: TRBV7-3; CDR3 length: 13; CDR3 protein: ASSPYSGRGYEQY
J gene: TRBJ1-2; V gene: TRBV6-5; CDR3 length: 9; CDR3 protein: ASGRGNGYT
J gene: TRBJ2-2; V gene: TRBV18; CDR3 length: 12; CDR3 protein: ASSPKKNTGELF
J gene: TRBJ2-4; V gene: TRBV7-3; CDR3 length: 11; CDR3 protein: ASSFGTLDIQY
J gene: TRBJ1-1; V gene: TRBV3-1/TRBV3-2; CDR3 length: 13; CDR3 protein: ASSQGGQGASEAF
J gene: TRBJ2-6; V gene: TRBV19; CDR3 length: 13; CDR3 protein: ASEIRGSGANVLT
J gene: TRBJ1-3; V gene: TRBV7-2; CDR3 length: 12; CDR3 protein: ASSGGISGNTIY
J gene: TRBJ2-3; V gene: TRBV2; CDR3 length: 12; CDR3 protein: ASSEDSYTDTQY
J gene: TRBJ2-3; V gene: TRBV6-5; CDR3 length: 11; CDR3 protein: ASRTLYGDTQY
J gene: TRBJ1-2; V gene: TRBV6-1; CDR3 length: 12; CDR3 protein: ASSEFSDNYGYT
J gene: TRBJ1-2; V gene: TRBV27; CDR3 length: 10; CDR3 protein: ASSVDGDGYT
J gene: TRBJ1-1; V gene: TRBV2; CDR3 length: 11; CDR3 protein: ASRRDRVGEAF
J gene: TRBJ1-1; V gene: TRBV13; CDR3 length: 9; CDR3 protein: ASSLLSEAF
J gene: TRBJ2-5; V gene: TRBV4-2; CDR3 length: 14; CDR3 protein: ASSPRLAGNQETQY
J gene: TRBJ1-5; V gene: TRBV4-3; CDR3 length: 13; CDR3 protein: ASSQDRGGDQPQH
J gene: TRBJ2-1; V gene: TRBV30; CDR3 length: 13; CDR3 protein: AWSLAGGLDNEQF
J gene: TRBJ1-4; V gene: TRBV7-6; CDR3 length: 14; CDR3 protein: ASSGFGGATNEKLF
J gene: TRBJ1-2; V gene: TRBV20-1; CDR3 length: 8; CDR3 protein: TADNYGYT
J gene: TRBJ2-7; V gene: TRBV25-1; CDR3 length: 14; CDR3 protein: ASRTKAFWTAYEQY
J gene: TRBJ2-2; V gene: TRBV4-1; CDR3 length: 15; CDR3 protein: ASSQALAGGGTGELF
J gene: TRBJ1-2; V gene: TRBV19; CDR3 length: 12; CDR3 protein: ASSRDGTGYGYT